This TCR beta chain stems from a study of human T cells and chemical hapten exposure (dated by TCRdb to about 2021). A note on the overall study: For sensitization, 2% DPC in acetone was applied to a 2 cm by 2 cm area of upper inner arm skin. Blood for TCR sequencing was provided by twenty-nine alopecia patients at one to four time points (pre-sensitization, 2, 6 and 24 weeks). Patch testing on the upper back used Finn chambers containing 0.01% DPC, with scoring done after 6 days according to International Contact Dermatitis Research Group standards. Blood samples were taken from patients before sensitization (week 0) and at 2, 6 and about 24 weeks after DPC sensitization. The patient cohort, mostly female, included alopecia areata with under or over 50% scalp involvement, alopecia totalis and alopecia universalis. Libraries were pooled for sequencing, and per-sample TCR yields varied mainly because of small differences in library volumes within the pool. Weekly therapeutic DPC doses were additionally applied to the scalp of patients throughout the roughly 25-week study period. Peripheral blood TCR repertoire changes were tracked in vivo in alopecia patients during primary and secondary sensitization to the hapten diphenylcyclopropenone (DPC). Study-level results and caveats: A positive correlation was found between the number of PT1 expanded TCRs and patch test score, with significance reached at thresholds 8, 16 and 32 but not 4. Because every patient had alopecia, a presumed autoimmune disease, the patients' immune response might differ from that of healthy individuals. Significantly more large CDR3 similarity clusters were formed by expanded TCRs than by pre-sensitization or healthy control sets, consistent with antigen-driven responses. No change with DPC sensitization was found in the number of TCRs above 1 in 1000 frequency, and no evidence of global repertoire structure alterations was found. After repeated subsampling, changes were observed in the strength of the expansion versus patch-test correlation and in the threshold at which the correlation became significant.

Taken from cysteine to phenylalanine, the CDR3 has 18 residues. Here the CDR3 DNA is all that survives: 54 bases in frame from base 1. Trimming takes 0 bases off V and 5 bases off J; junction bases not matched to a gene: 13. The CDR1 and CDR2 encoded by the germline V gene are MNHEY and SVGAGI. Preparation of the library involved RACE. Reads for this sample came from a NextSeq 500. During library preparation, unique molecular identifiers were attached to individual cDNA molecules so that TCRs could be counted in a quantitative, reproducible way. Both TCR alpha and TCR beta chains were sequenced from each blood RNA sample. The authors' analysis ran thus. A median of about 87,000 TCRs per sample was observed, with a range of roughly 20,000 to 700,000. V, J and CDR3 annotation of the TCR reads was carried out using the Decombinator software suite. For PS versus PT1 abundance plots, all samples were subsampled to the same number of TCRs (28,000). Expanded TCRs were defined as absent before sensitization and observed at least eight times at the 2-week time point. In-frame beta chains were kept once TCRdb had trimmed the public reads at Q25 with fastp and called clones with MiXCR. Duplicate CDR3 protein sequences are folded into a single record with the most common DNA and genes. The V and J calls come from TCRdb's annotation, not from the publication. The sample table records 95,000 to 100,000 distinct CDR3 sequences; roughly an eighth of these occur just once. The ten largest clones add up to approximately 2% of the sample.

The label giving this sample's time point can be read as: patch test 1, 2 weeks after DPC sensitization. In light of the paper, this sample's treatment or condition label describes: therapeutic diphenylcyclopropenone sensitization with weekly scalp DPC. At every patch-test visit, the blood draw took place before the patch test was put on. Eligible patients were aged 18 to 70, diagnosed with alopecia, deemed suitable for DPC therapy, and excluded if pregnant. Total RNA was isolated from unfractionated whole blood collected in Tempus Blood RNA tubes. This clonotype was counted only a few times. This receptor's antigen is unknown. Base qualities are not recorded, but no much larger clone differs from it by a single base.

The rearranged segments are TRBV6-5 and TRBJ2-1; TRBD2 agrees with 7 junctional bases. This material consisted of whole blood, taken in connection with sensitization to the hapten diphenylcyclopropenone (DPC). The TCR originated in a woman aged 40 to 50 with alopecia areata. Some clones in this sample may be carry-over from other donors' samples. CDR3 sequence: CASSYSRFSGTNDNEQFF. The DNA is TGTGCCAGCAGTTACTCGAGATTCTCCGGGACTAACGACAATGAGCAGTTCTTC.